The 9 T cell receptor beta chains presented below share a single source sample, sequenced in a study of shared clonotypes between healthy human individuals. The table came from immunoSEQ multiplex PCR; TCRdb's copy has only in-frame clones and leaves some out. Of 950,000 to 1,200,000 clones in the sample, 60% to 80% were seen once. Specimen: memory CD4+ T cells from PBMCs. Subset denoted: CD45RA-negative fraction. The receptors were sampled from a man aged 18 to 30 in good health. Some clones in this sample may be carry-over from other donors' samples.

CDR3 residues: CASILGTGLRDTQYF. The CDR3 DNA reads TGTGCCAGCATCCTGGGCACGGGGCTTCGAGATACGCAGTATTTT. The V and J genes are TRBV5-8 and TRBJ2-3, with D perhaps TRBD1 or TRBD2 (5 bases each). Germline-derived CDR1 and CDR2 are SGHTS and YDEGEE. V lost 6 bases and J lost 5, with 19 bases in between. The CDR3 extends over 15 amino acids.

The chain links TRBV5-1 to TRBJ2-5, with no clear D. CDR1 and CDR2 from the germline V gene are SGHRS and YFSETQ. Trimming removed 2 bases at V and 0 bases at J, with 8 bases between. CDR3 length: 14 residues. The CDR3 is CASSFDPYQETQYF. CDR3 sequence (DNA): TGCGCCAGCAGCTTCGACCCTTACCAAGAGACCCAGTACTTC.

The V and J genes are TRBV28 and TRBJ1-2; D is undetermined. The CDR3 contains 15 residues. Per the germline V gene, CDR1 is MDHEN and CDR2 is SYDVKM. Trimming took off 3 bases at V and 4 bases at J, with 15 bases between the two ends. CDR3 sequence reads: CASSLGTDGLYGYTF. In DNA, the CDR3 is TGTGCCAGCAGTTTGGGAACGGACGGCCTCTATGGCTACACCTTC.

The V call is TRBV18, the J call TRBJ2-5; tentatively, D is TRBD1 (6 bases). The ends were cut back, 0 bases at V and 6 bases at J, with 17 bases in the middle. The CDR3 consists of 16 residues. Looked up from germline, CDR1 is KGHSH and CDR2 is LQKENI. The CDR3 nucleotides are TGTGCCAGCTCACCACCTCAGCCAGGGGACGAAAAGACCCAGTACTTC. Amino acids: CASSPPQPGDEKTQYF.

V gene TRBV28 combines with J gene TRBJ1-5; the D is unclear. Germline lookup yields CDR1 MDHEN and CDR2 SYDVKM. The V and J ends lost 10 bases and 1 base respectively, with 14 bases between them. This CDR3 has 14 residues. The CDR3 here is CATEGPRSNQPQHF. CDR3 coding DNA: TGTGCCACCGAGGGTCCACGGAGCAATCAGCCCCAGCATTTT.

The CDR3 loop reads CASSLVLGAREAFF. The CDR3 DNA reads as TGTGCCAGCAGTTTGGTCTTAGGGGCTCGGGAAGCTTTCTTT. The chain joins TRBV28 to TRBJ1-1; TRBD1 is a possible D gene (5 bases). The ends were cut back, 3 bases at V and 8 bases at J, with 16 bases in the middle. The CDR3 has 14 residues. Germline CDR1 reads MDHEN; CDR2 reads SYDVKM.

The J gene is TRBJ2-5, the V gene TRBV7-6; no definite D call. CDR3 length: 14 residues. Trimming stripped 6 bases from V and 2 bases from J, with 13 bases between. In germline, CDR1 is SGHVS, CDR2 FNYEAQ. CDR3 region: CASSQTLTQETQYF. CDR3 nucleotide sequence: TGTGCCAGCAGTCAGACGTTAACTCAAGAGACCCAGTACTTC.

The J gene is TRBJ1-5, the V gene TRBV5-6; possible D gene TRBD1, 5 bases. Germline CDR1 and CDR2: SGHDT and YYEEEE. CDR3 length: 15 amino acids. Deletions cut 4 bases from V and 4 bases from J, with 15 bases between. CDR3 region: CASSKGLALNQPQHF. The DNA of the CDR3 is TGTGCCAGCAGCAAGGGACTTGCATTAAATCAGCCCCAGCATTTT. The complete variable domain, with remaining parts taken from reference TRBV5-6 and TRBJ1-5, reads DAGVTQSPTHLIKTRGQQVTLRCSPKSGHDTVSWYQQALGQGPQFIFQYYEEEERQRGNFPDRFSGHQFPNYSSELNVNALLLGDSALYLCASSKGLALNQPQHFGDGTRLSIL.

This clone appeared once. The gene calls are TRBV28 and TRBJ2-5; 10 positions match TRBD1. The J segment lost 3 bases and the V segment lost 2 bases, leaving 3 bases of the junction unmatched. The CDR3 is made up of 15 amino acids. The germline gives CDR1 MDHEN, CDR2 SYDVKM. CDR3 sequence reads: CASSLGGQGEETQYF. DNA of the CDR3: TGTGCCAGCAGTTTAGGTGGACAGGGGGAAGAGACCCAGTACTTC.